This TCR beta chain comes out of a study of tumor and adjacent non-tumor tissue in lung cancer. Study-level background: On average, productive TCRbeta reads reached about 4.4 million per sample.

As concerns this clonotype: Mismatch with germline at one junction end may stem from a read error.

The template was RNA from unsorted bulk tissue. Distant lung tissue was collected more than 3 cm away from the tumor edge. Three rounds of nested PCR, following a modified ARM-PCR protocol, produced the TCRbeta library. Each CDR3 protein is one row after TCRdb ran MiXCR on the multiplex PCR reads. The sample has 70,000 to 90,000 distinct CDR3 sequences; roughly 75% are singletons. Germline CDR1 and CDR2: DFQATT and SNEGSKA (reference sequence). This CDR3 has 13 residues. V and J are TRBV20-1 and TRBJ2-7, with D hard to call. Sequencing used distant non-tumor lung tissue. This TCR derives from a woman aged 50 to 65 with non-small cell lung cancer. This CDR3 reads CSARDGRSYEQYF. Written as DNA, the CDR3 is TGCAGTGCTAGAGACGGCCGCTCCTACGAACAGTACTTC.